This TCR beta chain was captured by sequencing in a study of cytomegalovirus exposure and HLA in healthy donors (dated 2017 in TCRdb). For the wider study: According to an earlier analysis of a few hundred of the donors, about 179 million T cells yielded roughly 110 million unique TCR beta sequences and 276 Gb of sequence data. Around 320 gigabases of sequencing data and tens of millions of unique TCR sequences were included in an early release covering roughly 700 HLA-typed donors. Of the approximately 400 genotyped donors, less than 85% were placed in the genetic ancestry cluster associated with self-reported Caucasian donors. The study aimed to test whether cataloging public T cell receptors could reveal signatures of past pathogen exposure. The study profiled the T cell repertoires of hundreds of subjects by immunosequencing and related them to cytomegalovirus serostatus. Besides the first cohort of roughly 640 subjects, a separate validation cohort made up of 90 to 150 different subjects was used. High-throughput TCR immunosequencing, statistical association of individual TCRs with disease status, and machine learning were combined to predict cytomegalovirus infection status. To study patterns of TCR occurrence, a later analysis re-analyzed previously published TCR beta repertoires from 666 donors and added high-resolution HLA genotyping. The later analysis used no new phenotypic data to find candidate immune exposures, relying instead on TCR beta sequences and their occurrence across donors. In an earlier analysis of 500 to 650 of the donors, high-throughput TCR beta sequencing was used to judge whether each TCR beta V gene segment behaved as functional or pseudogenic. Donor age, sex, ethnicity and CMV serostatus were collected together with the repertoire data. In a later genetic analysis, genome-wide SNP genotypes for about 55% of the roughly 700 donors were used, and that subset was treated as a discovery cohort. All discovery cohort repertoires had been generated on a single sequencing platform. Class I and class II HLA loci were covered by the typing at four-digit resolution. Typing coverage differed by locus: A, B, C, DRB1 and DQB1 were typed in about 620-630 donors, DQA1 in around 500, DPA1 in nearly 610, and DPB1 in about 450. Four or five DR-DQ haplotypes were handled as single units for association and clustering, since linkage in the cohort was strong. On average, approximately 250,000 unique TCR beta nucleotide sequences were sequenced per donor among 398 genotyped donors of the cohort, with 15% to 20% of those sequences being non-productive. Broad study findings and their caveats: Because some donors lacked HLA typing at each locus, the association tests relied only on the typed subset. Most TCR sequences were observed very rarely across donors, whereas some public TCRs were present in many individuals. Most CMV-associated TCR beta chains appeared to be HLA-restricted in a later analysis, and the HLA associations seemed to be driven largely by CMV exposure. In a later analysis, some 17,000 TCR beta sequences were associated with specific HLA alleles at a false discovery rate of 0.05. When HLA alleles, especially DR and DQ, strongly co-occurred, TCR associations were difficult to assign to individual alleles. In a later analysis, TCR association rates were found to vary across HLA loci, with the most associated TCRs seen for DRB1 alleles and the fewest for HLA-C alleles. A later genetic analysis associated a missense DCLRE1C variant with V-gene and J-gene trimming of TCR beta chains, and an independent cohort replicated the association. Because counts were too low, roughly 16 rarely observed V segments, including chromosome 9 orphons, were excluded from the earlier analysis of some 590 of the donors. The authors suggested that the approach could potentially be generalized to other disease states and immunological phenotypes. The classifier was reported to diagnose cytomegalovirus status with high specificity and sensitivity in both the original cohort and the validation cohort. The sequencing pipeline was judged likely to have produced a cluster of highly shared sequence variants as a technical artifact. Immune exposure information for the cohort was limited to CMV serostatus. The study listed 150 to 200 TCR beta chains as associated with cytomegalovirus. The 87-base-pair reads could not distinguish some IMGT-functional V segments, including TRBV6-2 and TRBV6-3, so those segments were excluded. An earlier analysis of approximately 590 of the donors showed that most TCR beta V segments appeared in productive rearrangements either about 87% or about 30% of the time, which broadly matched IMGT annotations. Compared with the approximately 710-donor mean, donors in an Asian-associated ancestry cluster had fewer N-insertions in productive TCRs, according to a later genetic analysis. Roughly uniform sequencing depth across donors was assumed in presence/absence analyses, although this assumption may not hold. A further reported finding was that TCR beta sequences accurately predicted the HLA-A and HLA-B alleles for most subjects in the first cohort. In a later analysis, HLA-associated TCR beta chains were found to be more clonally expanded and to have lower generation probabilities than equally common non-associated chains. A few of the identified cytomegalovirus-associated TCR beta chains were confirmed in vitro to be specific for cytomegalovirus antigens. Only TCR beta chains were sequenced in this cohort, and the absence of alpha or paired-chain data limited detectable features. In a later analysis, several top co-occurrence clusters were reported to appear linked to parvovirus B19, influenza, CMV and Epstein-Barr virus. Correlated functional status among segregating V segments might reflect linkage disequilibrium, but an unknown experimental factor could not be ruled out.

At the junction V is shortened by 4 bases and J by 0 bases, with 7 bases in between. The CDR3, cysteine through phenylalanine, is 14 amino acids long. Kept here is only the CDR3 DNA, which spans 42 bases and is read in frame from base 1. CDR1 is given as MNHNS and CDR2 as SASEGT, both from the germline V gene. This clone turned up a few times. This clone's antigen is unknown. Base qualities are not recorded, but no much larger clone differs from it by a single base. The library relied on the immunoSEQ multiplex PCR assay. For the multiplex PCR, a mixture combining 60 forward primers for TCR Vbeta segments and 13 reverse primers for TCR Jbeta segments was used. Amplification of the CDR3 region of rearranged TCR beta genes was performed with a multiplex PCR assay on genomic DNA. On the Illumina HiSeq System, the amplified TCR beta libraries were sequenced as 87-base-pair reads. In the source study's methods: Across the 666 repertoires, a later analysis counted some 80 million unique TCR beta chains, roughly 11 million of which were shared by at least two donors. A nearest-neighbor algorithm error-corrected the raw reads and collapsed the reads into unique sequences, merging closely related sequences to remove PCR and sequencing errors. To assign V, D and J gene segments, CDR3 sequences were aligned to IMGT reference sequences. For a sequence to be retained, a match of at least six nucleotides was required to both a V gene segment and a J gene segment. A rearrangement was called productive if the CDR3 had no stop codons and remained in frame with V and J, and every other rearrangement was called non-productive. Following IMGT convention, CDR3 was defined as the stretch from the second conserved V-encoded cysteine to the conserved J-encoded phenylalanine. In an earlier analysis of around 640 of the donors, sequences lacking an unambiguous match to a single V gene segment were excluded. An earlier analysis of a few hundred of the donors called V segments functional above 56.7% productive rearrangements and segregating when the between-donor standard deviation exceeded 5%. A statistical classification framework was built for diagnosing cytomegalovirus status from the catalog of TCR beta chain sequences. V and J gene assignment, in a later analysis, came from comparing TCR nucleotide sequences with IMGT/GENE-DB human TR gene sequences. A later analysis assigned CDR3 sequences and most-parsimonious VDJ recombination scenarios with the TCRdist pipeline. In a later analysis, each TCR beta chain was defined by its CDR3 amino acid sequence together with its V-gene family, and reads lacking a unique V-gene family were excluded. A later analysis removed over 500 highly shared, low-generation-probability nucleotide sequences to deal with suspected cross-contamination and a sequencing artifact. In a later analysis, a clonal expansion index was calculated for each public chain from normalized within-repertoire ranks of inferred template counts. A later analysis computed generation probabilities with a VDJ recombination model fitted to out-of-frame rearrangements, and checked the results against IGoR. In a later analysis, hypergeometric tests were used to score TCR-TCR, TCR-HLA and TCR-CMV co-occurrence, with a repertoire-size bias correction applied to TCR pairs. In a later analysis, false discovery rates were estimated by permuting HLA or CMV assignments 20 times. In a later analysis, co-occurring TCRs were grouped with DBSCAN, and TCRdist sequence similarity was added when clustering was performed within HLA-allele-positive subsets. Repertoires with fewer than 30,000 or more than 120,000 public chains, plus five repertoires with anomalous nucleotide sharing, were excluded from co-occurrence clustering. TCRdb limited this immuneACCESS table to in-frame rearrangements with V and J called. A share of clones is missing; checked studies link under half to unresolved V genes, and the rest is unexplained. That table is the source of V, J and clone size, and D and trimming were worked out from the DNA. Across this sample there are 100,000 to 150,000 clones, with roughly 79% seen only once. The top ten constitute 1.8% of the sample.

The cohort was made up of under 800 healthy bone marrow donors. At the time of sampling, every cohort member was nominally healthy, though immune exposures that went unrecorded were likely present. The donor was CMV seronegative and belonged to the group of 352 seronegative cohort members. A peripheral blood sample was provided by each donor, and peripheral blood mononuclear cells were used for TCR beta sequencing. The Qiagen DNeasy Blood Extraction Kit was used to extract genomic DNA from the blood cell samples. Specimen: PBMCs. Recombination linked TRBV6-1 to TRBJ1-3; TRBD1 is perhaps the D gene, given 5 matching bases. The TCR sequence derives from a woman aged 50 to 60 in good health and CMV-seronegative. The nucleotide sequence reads TGTGCCAGCAGTGGGACAAACTCTGGAAACACCATATATTTT. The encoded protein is CASSGTNSGNTIYF.